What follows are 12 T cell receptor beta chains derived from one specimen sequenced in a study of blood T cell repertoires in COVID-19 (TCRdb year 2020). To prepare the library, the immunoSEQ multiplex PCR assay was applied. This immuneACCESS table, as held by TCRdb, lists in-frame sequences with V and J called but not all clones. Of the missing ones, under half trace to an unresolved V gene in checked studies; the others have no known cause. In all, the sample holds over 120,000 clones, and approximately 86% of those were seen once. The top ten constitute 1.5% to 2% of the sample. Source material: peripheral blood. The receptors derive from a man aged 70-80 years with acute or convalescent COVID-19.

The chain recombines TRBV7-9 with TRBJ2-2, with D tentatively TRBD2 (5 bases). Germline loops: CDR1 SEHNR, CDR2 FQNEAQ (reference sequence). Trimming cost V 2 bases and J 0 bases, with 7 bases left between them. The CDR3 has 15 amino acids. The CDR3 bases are TGTGCCAGCAGCTTACAAGCGGCGAACACCGGGGAGCTGTTTTTT. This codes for CASSLQAANTGELFF.

CDR3 protein: CASSWGSIYGYTF. The CDR3 coding sequence is TGTGCCAGCAGTTGGGGCAGCATCTATGGCTACACCTTC. V gene TRBV6-5 combines with J gene TRBJ1-2, with a tentative D call TRBD1 (5 bases). CDR1 is MNHEY, CDR2 SVGAGI, per germline. The CDR3 is 13 residues long. V lost 4 bases, J lost 4 bases, and 10 bases lay in between.

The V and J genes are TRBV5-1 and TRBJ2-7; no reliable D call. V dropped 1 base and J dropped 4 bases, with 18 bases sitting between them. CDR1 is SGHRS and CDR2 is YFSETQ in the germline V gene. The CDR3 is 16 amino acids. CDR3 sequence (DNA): TGCGCCAGCAGCTTGCTCACTCAGGTCGTCGGATACGAGCAGTACTTC. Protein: CASSLLTQVVGYEQYF.

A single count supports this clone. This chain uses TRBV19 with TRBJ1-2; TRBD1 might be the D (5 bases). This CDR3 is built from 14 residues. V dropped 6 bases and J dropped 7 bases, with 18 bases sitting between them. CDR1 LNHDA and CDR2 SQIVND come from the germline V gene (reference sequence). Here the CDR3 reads CASSGWGELRGYTF. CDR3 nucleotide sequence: TGTGCCAGTAGCGGTTGGGGGGAGTTGCGTGGCTACACCTTC.

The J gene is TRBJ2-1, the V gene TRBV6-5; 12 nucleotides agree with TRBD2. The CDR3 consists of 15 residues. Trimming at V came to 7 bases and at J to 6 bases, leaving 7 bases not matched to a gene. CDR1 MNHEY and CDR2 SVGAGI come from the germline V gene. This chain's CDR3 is CASTLAGGLSNEQFF. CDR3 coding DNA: TGTGCCAGCACTCTAGCGGGGGGGCTTAGCAATGAGCAGTTCTTC.

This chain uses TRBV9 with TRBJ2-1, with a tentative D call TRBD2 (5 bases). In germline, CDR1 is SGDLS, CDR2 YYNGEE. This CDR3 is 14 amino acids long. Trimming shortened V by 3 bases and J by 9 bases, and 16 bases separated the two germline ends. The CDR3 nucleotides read TGTGCCAGCAGCGCCCGGACCGGGGTTGGTGAGCAGTTCTTC. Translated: CASSARTGVGEQFF.

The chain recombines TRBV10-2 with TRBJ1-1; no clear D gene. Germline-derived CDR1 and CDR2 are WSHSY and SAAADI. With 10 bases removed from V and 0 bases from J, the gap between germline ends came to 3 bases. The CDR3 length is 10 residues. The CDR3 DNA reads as TGCGCCACCTTGAACACTGAAGCTTTCTTT. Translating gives CATLNTEAFF.

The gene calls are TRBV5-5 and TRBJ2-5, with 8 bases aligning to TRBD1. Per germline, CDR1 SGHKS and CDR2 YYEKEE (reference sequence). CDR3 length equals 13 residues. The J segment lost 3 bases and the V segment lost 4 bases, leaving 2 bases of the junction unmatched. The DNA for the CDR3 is TGTGCCAGCAGCGTACAGGGGGAAGAGACCCAGTACTTC. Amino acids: CASSVQGEETQYF.

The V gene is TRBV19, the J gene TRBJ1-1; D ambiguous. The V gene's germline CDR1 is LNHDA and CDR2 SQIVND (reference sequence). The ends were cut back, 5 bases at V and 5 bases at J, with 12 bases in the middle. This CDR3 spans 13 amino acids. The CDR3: CASSEILLTEAFF. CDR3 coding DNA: TGTGCCAGTAGTGAAATACTGCTGACTGAAGCTTTCTTT. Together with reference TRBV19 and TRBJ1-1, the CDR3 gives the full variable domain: DGGITQSPKYLFRKEGQNVTLSCEQNLNHDAMYWYRQDPGQGLRLIYYSQIVNDFQKGDIAEGYSVSREKKESFPLTVTSAQKNPTAFYLCASSEILLTEAFFGQGTRLTVV.

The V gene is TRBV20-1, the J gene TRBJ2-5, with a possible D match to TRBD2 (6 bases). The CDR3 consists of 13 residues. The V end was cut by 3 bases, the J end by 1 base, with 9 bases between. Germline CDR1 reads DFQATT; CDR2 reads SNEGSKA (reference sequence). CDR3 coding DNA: TGCAGTGCTAGTGTGGGGGGCCAAGAGACCCAGTACTTC. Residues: CSASVGGQETQYF.

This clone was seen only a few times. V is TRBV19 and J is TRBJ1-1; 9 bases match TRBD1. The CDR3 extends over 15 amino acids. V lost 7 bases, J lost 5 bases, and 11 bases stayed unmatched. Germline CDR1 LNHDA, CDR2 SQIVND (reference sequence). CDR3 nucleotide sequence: TGTGCCAGTAACCAACAGGGGGCGCGAAGAACTGAAGCTTTCTTT. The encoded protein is CASNQQGARRTEAFF.

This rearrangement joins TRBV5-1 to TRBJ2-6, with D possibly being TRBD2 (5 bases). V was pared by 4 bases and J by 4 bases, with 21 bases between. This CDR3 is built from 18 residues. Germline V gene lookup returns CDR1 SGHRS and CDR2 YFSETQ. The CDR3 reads CASSPRSGISGGANVLTF. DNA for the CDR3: TGCGCCAGCAGCCCCCGCTCGGGCATTTCGGGGGGGGCCAACGTCCTGACTTTC.